This TCR beta chain was captured in a study of shared clonotypes between healthy human individuals. Germline CDR1 is SEHNR and CDR2 is FQNEAQ (reference sequence). The CDR3 totals 16 residues. V was clipped by 1 base and J by 0 bases, with 12 bases between them. The table came from immunoSEQ multiplex PCR; TCRdb's copy has only in-frame clones and leaves some out. Here the sample spans about 1 million clones, 75% being singletons. Sequences were obtained from memory CD4+ T cells sorted from blood. Subset: CD45RA-negative fraction. The chain has TRBV7-9 and TRBJ1-1; no clear D gene. The sequence was obtained from a man younger than 35 in good health. CDR3 amino acids: CASSLVSGQVNTEAFF. For the CDR3, the DNA is TGTGCCAGCAGCTTAGTAAGTGGGCAAGTGAACACTGAAGCTTTCTTT.